This TCR beta chain is from a study of OX40 agonist ivuxolimab in advanced cancers. Overall study: Across the patients, intravenous ivuxolimab was delivered every 2 weeks at 0.01 to 10 mg/kg.

Generated by immunoSEQ multiplex PCR, the TCRdb table keeps only in-frame clones and is missing some. The table has fewer than 100,000 clones, roughly 80% seen once. This CDR3 is 14 amino acids long. Trimming cost V 0 bases and J 9 bases, with 12 bases left between them. Looked up from germline, CDR1 is LGHNA and CDR2 is YSLEER. V and J are TRBV4-3 and TRBJ2-1; TRBD1 is a possible D gene (5 bases). The sample here was CD4+ or CD8+ T cells sorted from blood, taken in a trial of the OX40 agonist ivuxolimab. The source is an adult with an advanced solid tumor such as melanoma, head and neck, liver or kidney cancer. The CDR3 protein is CASSQDRARGEQFF. The CDR3 DNA follows: TGCGCCAGCAGCCAAGACAGGGCAAGGGGTGAGCAGTTCTTC.